The 31 T cell receptor beta chains given below trace back to one sample, sequenced in a study of neoadjuvant anti-PD-1 for oral cavity cancer. As to time point: after neoadjuvant nivolumab, at surgical resection. The repertoire was sequenced with immunoSEQ multiplex PCR; TCRdb's copy has only in-frame clones and lacks some. Here the sample spans around 67,000 clones, roughly nine tenths being singletons. Sequences were derived from PBMCs, sampled after nivolumab (anti-PD-1) treatment. These receptors all stem from a person aged 35 to 85 with oral cavity squamous cell carcinoma.

The rearrangement joins TRBV5-4 to TRBJ2-7; 9 bases agree with TRBD2. CDR1 SGHNT and CDR2 YYREEE come from the germline V gene (reference sequence). The CDR3 has 15 residues. V lost 2 bases to trimming and J lost 7 bases; unmatched junction nucleotides: 10. CDR3 amino acids: CASSFPTGTSSEQYF. The CDR3 DNA reads TGTGCCAGCAGCTTCCCCACCGGGACTAGCAGTGAGCAGTACTTC.

This clone was counted only a few times. V usage is TRBV4-1 and J usage is TRBJ1-3; TRBD1 might be the D (6 bases). Germline CDR1 is MGHRA and CDR2 is YSYEKL. V was shortened by 3 bases and J by 6 bases, with 21 bases between the two germline ends. CDR3 length equals 17 residues. The CDR3 nucleotides are TGCGCCAGCAGCCAGGGGGCCTTCGGGGTTGTGGAAAACACCATATATTTT. Translation: CASSQGAFGVVENTIYF.

The chain links TRBV11-2 to TRBJ2-1; the D is unclear. Germline V lookup: CDR1 SGHAT, CDR2 FQNNGV. Trimming cost V 2 bases and J 0 bases, with 14 bases left between them. The CDR3 is made up of 17 amino acids. The CDR3: CASSLSTRYFSYNEQFF. The CDR3 coding sequence is TGTGCCAGCAGCTTAAGTACCCGATACTTCTCCTACAATGAGCAGTTCTTC. The full variable domain, rest sourced from reference TRBV11-2 and TRBJ2-1, is EAGVAQSPRYKIIEKRQSVAFWCNPISGHATLYWYQQILGQGPKLLIQFQNNGVVDDSQLPKDRFSAERLKGVDSTLKIQPAKLEDSAVYLCASSLSTRYFSYNEQFFGPGTRLTVL.

J is TRBJ1-2 and V is TRBV9; D uncertain. CDR1 and CDR2 (germline): SGDLS, YYNGEE. CDR3 size: 15 residues. Trimming left V 4 bases short and J 0 bases short, with 13 bases between. CDR3 loop: CASSPRQGANYGYTF. DNA for the CDR3: TGTGCCAGCAGCCCCCGACAAGGAGCTAACTATGGCTACACCTTC. Variable domain in full (rest from reference TRBV9 and TRBJ1-2): DSGVTQTPKHLITATGQRVTLRCSPRSGDLSVYWYQQSLDQGLQFLIQYYNGEERAKGNILERFSAQQFPDLHSELNLSSLELGDSALYFCASSPRQGANYGYTFGSGTRLTVV.

This clone was seen just once. Its ends do not fully match the called genes, so a read error is possible. J is TRBJ2-7 and V is TRBV28; D is uncertain. This CDR3 contains 13 residues. CDR1 is MDHEN, CDR2 SYDVKM, per germline. DNA for the CDR3: TGTGCCAGCAGTTTATTGGGAACTGCAGCCCAGAAATTC. It encodes CASSLLGTAAQKF. Looking up the rest from reference TRBV28 and TRBJ2-7 gives the full variable domain: DVKVTQSSRYLVKRTGEKVFLECVQDMDHENMFWYRQDPGLGLRLIYFSYDVKMKEKGDIPEGYSVSREKKERFSLILESASTNQTSMYLCASSLLGTAAQKFGPGTRLTVT.

V and J are TRBV6-6 and TRBJ2-1; D might be TRBD1 (6 bases). Germline CDR1 and CDR2: MNHNY and SVGAGI (reference sequence). The CDR3 has 16 residues. V was shortened by 4 bases and J by 1 base, with 14 bases between the two germline ends. The CDR3 sequence is CASSSGRGQSYNEQFF. In DNA form, the CDR3 reads TGTGCCAGCAGTTCCGGACGAGGACAGTCCTACAATGAGCAGTTCTTC.

The chain combines TRBV29-1 with TRBJ1-5, with D perhaps TRBD1 (5 bases). The V gene's germline CDR1 is SQVTM and CDR2 ANQGSEA. Trimming cost V 4 bases and J 6 bases, with 16 bases left between them. This CDR3 has 14 amino acids. The CDR3 loop reads CSVVIGREGQPQHF. CDR3 sequence (DNA): TGCAGCGTTGTTATTGGCAGGGAGGGTCAGCCCCAGCATTTT. Looking up the rest from reference TRBV29-1 and TRBJ1-5 gives the full variable domain: SAVISQKPSRDICQRGTSLTIQCQVDSQVTMMFWYRQQPGQSLTLIATANQGSEATYESGFVIDKFPISRPNLTFSTLTVSNMSPEDSSIYLCSVVIGREGQPQHFGDGTRLSIL.

The chain uses TRBV7-3 and TRBJ2-7; no firm D call. Trimming pared 5 bases from V and 3 bases from J, leaving 14 bases between. The CDR3 has 14 amino acids. Germline assignment: CDR1 SGHTA and CDR2 FQGTGA. The CDR3, as DNA: TGTGCCAGCAGCCCCGACCGATCCTACTACGAGCAGTACTTC. It is translated as CASSPDRSYYEQYF.

The chain is built from TRBV19 and TRBJ1-1; unclear D gene. Germline CDR1 LNHDA, CDR2 SQIVND (reference sequence). The CDR3 is 16 amino acids. Between the trimmed V and J ends, which lost 4 bases and 1 base, there was a span of 16 bases. The CDR3 region is CASSTLLRERNTEAFF. CDR3 coding DNA: TGTGCCAGTAGTACCCTCCTACGGGAGAGGAACACTGAAGCTTTCTTT.

The chain is built from TRBV9 and TRBJ1-6, with a possible D match to TRBD1 (5 bases). Germline lookup yields CDR1 SGDLS and CDR2 YYNGEE. The CDR3 spans 15 residues. V lost 4 bases and J 4 bases, leaving 12 bases between the germline ends. Written as DNA, the CDR3 is TGTGCCAGCAGCAACTCGGGGGATTATAATTCACCCCTCCACTTT. Its protein is CASSNSGDYNSPLHF.

The rearrangement links TRBV5-1 to TRBJ2-7, with 14 bases lining up with TRBD2. Germline values: CDR1 SGHRS, CDR2 YFSETQ. V shed 4 bases, J shed 1 base, and the junction held 1 base outside the gene matches. The CDR3 extends over 15 amino acids. Written as DNA, the CDR3 is TGCGCCAGCAGCCGACTAGCGGGAGGGTCCTACGAGCAGTACTTC. Protein product: CASSRLAGGSYEQYF.

This chain uses TRBV13 with TRBJ2-2, with unresolved D. Germline loops: CDR1 PRHDT, CDR2 FYEKMQ (reference sequence). The CDR3 has 13 residues. V dropped 5 bases and J dropped 4 bases, with 8 bases sitting between them. CDR3 amino acids: CASSEWSTGELFF. The CDR3 nucleotides read TGTGCCAGCAGCGAATGGAGCACCGGGGAGCTGTTTTTT.

The chain recombines TRBV11-2 with TRBJ2-3, with 9 bases lining up with TRBD2. The germline V gene has CDR1 SGHAT and CDR2 FQNNGV. The J segment lost 3 bases and the V segment lost 5 bases, leaving 12 bases of the junction unmatched. The CDR3 is made up of 17 amino acids. The CDR3 loop is CASSTFLQRGVTDTQYF. CDR3 nucleotides: TGTGCCAGCAGCACATTTCTCCAGCGGGGGGTAACAGATACGCAGTATTTT.

The genes are TRBV14 and TRBJ2-5; 10 nucleotides agree with TRBD2. The CDR3 is 17 amino acids. Germline CDR1 reads SGHDN; CDR2 reads FVKESK. Unmatched junction bases numbered 11, after V lost 0 bases and J lost 7 bases. This chain's CDR3 is CASSQDTGLAGDRTQYF. In nucleotides, the CDR3 is TGTGCCAGCAGCCAAGATACCGGGCTAGCGGGGGATCGGACCCAGTACTTC.

V and J are TRBV27 and TRBJ2-1; possibly TRBD2 for D (6 bases). Germline CDR1 MNHEY, CDR2 SMNVEV (reference sequence). This CDR3 spans 14 amino acids. The germline V and J ends were trimmed by 6 bases and 5 bases, with 14 bases remaining between them. This CDR3 reads CASRPRLADNEQFF. The CDR3 region has the DNA TGTGCCAGCAGACCCCGCTTAGCGGACAATGAGCAGTTCTTC.

The chain recombines TRBV5-4 with TRBJ1-1, with D unresolved. The V end was cut by 0 bases, the J end by 1 base, with 4 bases between. Germline V gives CDR1 SGHNT, CDR2 YYREEE (reference sequence). This CDR3 is built from 13 residues. The CDR3 nucleotides are TGTGCCAGCAGCTTGGCCGAGAACACTGAAGCTTTCTTT. Its translation is CASSLAENTEAFF.

In its sample, this clone was seen once. V is TRBV4-1 and J is TRBJ2-2, with 15 bases that match TRBD2. In germline, CDR1 is MGHRA, CDR2 YSYEKL. There are 17 residues in the CDR3. With 3 bases clipped from V and 11 bases from J, the junction kept 10 bases outside the gene matches. CDR3 sequence reads: CASSHLDMGLAGGELFF. The CDR3 DNA is TGCGCCAGCAGCCACCTGGACATGGGACTAGCGGGAGGCGAGCTGTTTTTT.

This clone came up once. Relative to the germline gene, one junction end is altered; a read error may explain this. The chain employs TRBV4-1 and TRBJ2-7; D uncertain. The CDR3 covers 14 residues. Germline V lookup: CDR1 MGHRA, CDR2 YSYEKL. The CDR3: CASSPLFTSFEQYF. The CDR3 DNA is TGCGCCAGCAGCCCACTATTCACTTCCTTCGAGCAGTACTTC.

This clone was observed a handful of times. J is TRBJ1-2 and V is TRBV10-3; D remains ambiguous. Trimming took 2 bases from V and 5 from J, leaving 12 bases between them. Germline V lookup: CDR1 ENHRY, CDR2 SYGVKD. CDR3 length: 14 amino acids. CDR3 nucleotide sequence: TGTGCCATCAGTGAGGAGGGTTTCCTTTATGGCTACACCTTC. Translation gives CAISEEGFLYGYTF.

The sample holds one count of this clone. This sequence joins TRBV4-2 and TRBJ2-5; the D gene could be TRBD1 or TRBD2 (5 bases each). The CDR3 runs to 15 residues. V lost 3 bases and J 5 bases, leaving 16 bases between the germline ends. Germline lookup yields CDR1 LGHNA and CDR2 YNFKEQ. The CDR3 DNA reads as TGTGCCAGCAGCCAGGCAGGGACCAGCGTCGAGACCCAGTACTTC. Protein: CASSQAGTSVETQYF.

The CDR3 DNA reads as TGCGCCAGCAGCGACGTAAGACTAGCGGCCTACAATGAGCAGTTCTTC. Residues: CASSDVRLAAYNEQFF. This chain uses TRBV5-1 with TRBJ2-1; TRBD2 matches at 9 bases. V was clipped by 4 bases and J by 2 bases; unmatched bases: 7. Germline V gene data show CDR1 as SGHRS and CDR2 as YFSETQ. The CDR3 extends over 16 amino acids.

The rearrangement uses TRBV9 and TRBJ1-1, with D possibly TRBD1 on 6 matching bases. Trimming shortened V by 2 bases and J by 5 bases, and 16 bases separated the two germline ends. This CDR3 comprises 15 residues. CDR1 and CDR2 from the germline V gene are SGDLS and YYNGEE. CDR3 DNA: TGTGCCAGCAGCGTTGAGTCGGGGGCGAGTACTGAAGCTTTCTTT. It translates to CASSVESGASTEAFF.

The CDR3 loop reads CASAPGTGNTEAFF. In nucleotides, the CDR3 is TGTGCCAGCGCCCCAGGGACAGGGAACACTGAAGCTTTCTTT. The J gene is TRBJ1-1, the V gene TRBV18, with 8 bases matching TRBD1. Trimming removed 8 bases from V and 1 base from J; junction bases left unmatched: 6. Germline lookup yields CDR1 KGHSH and CDR2 LQKENI. CDR3 size: 14 residues. Combining the CDR3 with reference TRBV18 and TRBJ1-1 gives the whole variable domain NAGVMQNPRHLVRRRGQEARLRCSPMKGHSHVYWYRQLPEEGLKFMVYLQKENIIDESGMPKERFSAEFPKEGPSILRIQQVVRGDSAAYFCASAPGTGNTEAFFGQGTRLTVV.

The genes are TRBV29-1 and TRBJ1-1; no clear D gene. Between the trimmed V and J ends, which lost 4 bases and 3 bases, there was a span of 12 bases. Per germline, CDR1 SQVTM and CDR2 ANQGSEA. The CDR3 loop spans 13 amino acids. The CDR3 loop reads CSVVRGGYTEAFF. The CDR3 DNA follows: TGCAGCGTTGTGCGTGGAGGGTACACTGAAGCTTTCTTT. The full variable domain, in which reference TRBV29-1 and TRBJ1-1 provide the parts outside the CDR3, is SAVISQKPSRDICQRGTSLTIQCQVDSQVTMMFWYRQQPGQSLTLIATANQGSEATYESGFVIDKFPISRPNLTFSTLTVSNMSPEDSSIYLCSVVRGGYTEAFFGQGTRLTVV.

The rearrangement links TRBV20-1 to TRBJ2-1; D assignment may be TRBD1 or TRBD2 (5 bases each). The CDR3 consists of 10 residues. Germline assignment: CDR1 DFQATT and CDR2 SNEGSKA (reference sequence). DNA of the CDR3: TGCAGCGCCCTGGGGGTTAGCCAGTTCTTC. Its protein is CSALGVSQFF.

This chain connects TRBV5-1 to TRBJ2-3; D is perhaps TRBD1 (5 bases). The CDR3 contains 18 residues. Germline CDR1 and CDR2: SGHRS and YFSETQ. The V gene lost 4 bases and the J gene lost 0 bases, with 21 bases spanning the gap. CDR3 nucleotides: TGCGCCAGCAGCCCGATCTTAATGGGGCTTTCTAGCACAGATACGCAGTATTTT. Translation: CASSPILMGLSSTDTQYF. Filled out from reference TRBV5-1 and TRBJ2-3, the complete variable domain reads KAGVTQTPRYLIKTRGQQVTLSCSPISGHRSVSWYQQTPGQGLQFLFEYFSETQRNKGNFPGRFSGRQFSNSRSEMNVSTLELGDSALYLCASSPILMGLSSTDTQYFGPGTRLTVL.

CDR3 sequence: CASSLRAGLNQPQHF. CDR3 sequence (DNA): TGTGCCAGCAGTTTACGGGCAGGGTTAAATCAGCCCCAGCATTTT. The J gene is TRBJ1-5, the V gene TRBV27, with D possibly TRBD1 on 5 matching bases. Germline V gives CDR1 MNHEY, CDR2 SMNVEV (reference sequence). V shed 2 bases and J shed 4 bases, with 12 bases lying between them. CDR3 length equals 15 residues.

CDR3 DNA: TGTGCCAGTGGGAGGGGGTTGGGCACTGAAGCTTTCTTT. This codes for CASGRGLGTEAFF. This chain links TRBV2 with TRBJ1-1; TRBD1 might be the D (6 bases). This CDR3 spans 13 amino acids. The V end was cut by 9 bases, the J end by 4 bases, with 15 bases between. The germline V gene encodes CDR1 SNHLY and CDR2 FYNNEI.

This clone has only a few counts. The chain is built from TRBV30 and TRBJ1-1; D ambiguous. Germline V gives CDR1 GTSNPN, CDR2 SVGIG (reference sequence). V lost 4 bases to trimming and J lost 1 base, with 10 bases between them. CDR3 size: 13 residues. The CDR3 coding sequence is TGTGCCTGGACCGTGGGAGGGAACACTGAAGCTTTCTTT. Its translation: CAWTVGGNTEAFF.

The chain carries TRBV29-1 and TRBJ2-1; 9 nucleotides align to TRBD1. CDR1 is SQVTM, CDR2 ANQGSEA, per germline. The CDR3 sequence is 12 residues long. With V trimmed by 3 bases and J by 10 bases, 4 bases remained unmatched. CDR3 nucleotides: TGCAGCGTTGACCGACAGGGGGTGGAGCAGTTCTTC. It encodes CSVDRQGVEQFF.

The CDR3 spells CAISEPGQGVNEQFF. For the CDR3, the DNA is TGTGCCATCAGTGAGCCGGGACAGGGGGTCAATGAGCAGTTCTTC. This chain joins TRBV10-3 and TRBJ2-1, with 11 bases matching TRBD1. Unmatched junction bases numbered 3, after V lost 2 bases and J lost 6 bases. Germline CDR1 is ENHRY and CDR2 is SYGVKD. The CDR3 has 15 amino acids.